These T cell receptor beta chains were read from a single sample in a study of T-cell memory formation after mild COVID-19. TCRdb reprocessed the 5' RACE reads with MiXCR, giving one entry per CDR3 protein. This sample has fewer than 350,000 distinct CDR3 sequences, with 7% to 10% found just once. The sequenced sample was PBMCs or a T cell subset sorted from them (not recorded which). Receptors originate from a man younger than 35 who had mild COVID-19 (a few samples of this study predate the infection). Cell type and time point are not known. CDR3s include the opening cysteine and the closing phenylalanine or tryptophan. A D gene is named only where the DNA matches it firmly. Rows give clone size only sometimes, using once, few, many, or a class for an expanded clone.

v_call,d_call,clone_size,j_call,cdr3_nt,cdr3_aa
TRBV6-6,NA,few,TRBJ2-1,TGTGCCAGCAGTTACTCGATCGGGCAGCTCTTC,CASSYSIGQLF
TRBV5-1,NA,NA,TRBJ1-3,TGCGCCAGCAGCTTGTTTTCAGTTGGCTCTGGAAACACCATATATTTT,CASSLFSVGSGNTIYF
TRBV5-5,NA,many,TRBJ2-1,TGTGCCAGCAGGTTATCGGTGGGGCAGCCAGCCTACAATGAGCAGTTCTTC,CASRLSVGQPAYNEQFF
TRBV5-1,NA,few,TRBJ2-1,TGCGCCAGCATCCGTCAACCCCACTCAAAAGTGGCAGCTTACAATGAGCAGTTCTTC,CASIRQPHSKVAAYNEQFF
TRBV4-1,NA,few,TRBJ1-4,TGCGCCAGCAGCCAAACCAGGGGTGAAAAACTGTTTTTT,CASSQTRGEKLFF
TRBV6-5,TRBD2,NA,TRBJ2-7,TGTGCCAGCAGTCAGCGGGAAAACTTCCACGAGCAGTACTTC,CASSQRENFHEQYF
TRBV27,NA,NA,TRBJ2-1,TGTGCCAGCAGTTTTCTTGGCAGCAATGAGCAGTTCTTC,CASSFLGSNEQFF
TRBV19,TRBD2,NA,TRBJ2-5,TGTGCCAGTAGTATCCAGCGGGGAGCCCAAGAGACCCAGTACTTC,CASSIQRGAQETQYF
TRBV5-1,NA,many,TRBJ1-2,TGCGCCAGCAGCTTGGGCAGCCTACACACCTTC,CASSLGSLHTF
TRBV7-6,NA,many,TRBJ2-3,TGTGCCAGCAGCTTAGTACGGGCTGATACGCAGTATTTT,CASSLVRADTQYF
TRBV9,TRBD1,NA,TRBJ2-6,TGTGCCAGCAGCTTCAGACAGGGTCCCGGGGCCAACGTCCTGACTTTC,CASSFRQGPGANVLTF
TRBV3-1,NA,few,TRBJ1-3,TGTGCCAGCAGCCAACGTTTTTCATATACAGGGTTGTACACCATATATTTT,CASSQRFSYTGLYTIYF
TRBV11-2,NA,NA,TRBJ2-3,TGTGCCAGCAGCTCCCGTGCGGTTTTTTTTAGCACAGATACGCAGTATTTT,CASSSRAVFFSTDTQYF
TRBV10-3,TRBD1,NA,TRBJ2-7,TGTGCCATCAGTGAGCCCCTTGGCAGGGGGTCCTACGAGCAGTACTTC,CAISEPLGRGSYEQYF
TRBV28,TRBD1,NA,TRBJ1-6,TGTGCCAGCAGTACAGGGGGCCGGTCACCCCTCCACTTT,CASSTGGRSPLHF
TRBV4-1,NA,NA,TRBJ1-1,TGCGCCAGCAGCCAAGATGGTCACTACACTGAAGCTTTCTTT,CASSQDGHYTEAFF
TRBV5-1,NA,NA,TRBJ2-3,TGCGCCAGCAGCTTGGGCAGGACTAGCACAGATACGCAGTATTTT,CASSLGRTSTDTQYF
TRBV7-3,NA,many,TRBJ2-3,TGTGCCAGCAGCTTAATGGGGGGCGCCGCAGATACGCAGTATTTT,CASSLMGGAADTQYF
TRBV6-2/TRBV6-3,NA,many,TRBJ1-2,TGTGCCAGCAGTTATGACGACAGATCTAACTATGGCTACACCTTC,CASSYDDRSNYGYTF
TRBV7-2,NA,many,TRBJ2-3,TGTGCCAGCAGCTTAGCTGGGCGCGATACGCAGTATTTT,CASSLAGRDTQYF
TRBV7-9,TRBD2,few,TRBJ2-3,TGTGCCAGCAGCCGTGGACTAGCGGCAGATACGCAGTATTTT,CASSRGLAADTQYF
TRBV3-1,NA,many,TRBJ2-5,TGTGCCAGCAGGCGAAGGGGGATGGAGACCCAGTACTTC,CASRRRGMETQYF
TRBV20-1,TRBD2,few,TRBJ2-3,TGCAGTGCTAGCGGCGGGGGGGCAGATACGCAGTATTTT,CSASGGGADTQYF
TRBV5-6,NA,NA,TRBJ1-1,TGTGCCAGCAGCTTGAGGCTAGATTTGTCCGTCACTGAAGCTTTCTTT,CASSLRLDLSVTEAFF
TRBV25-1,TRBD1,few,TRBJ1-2,TGTGCCAGCAGTGTTGGCTTGGGGACAGGGGGCTCTTCCAACTATGGCTACACCTTC,CASSVGLGTGGSSNYGYTF
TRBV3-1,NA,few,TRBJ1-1,TGTGCCAGCAGCCAAGACCGGGAGGGGGACACTGAAGCTTTCTTT,CASSQDREGDTEAFF
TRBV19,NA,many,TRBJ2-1,TGTGCCAGTAGTATGTCTAGCTCCTACAATGAGCAGTTCTTC,CASSMSSSYNEQFF
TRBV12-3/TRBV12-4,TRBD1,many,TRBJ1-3,TGTGCCAGCAGGGAAGGGACAGGGGCTGGAAACACCATATATTTT,CASREGTGAGNTIYF
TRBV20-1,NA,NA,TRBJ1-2,TGCAGTGCTGCTGGACATCGAGGGCACTATGGCTACACCTTC,CSAAGHRGHYGYTF
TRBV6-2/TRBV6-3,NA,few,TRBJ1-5,TGTGCCAGCAGTTACAGGGGCGTCACCCAGCCCCAGCATTTT,CASSYRGVTQPQHF
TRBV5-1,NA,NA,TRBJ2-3,TGCGCCAGCAGCCTACAGCGAGCTAGCACAGATACGCAGTATTTT,CASSLQRASTDTQYF
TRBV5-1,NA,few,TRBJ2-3,TGCGCCAGCAGCTTGGTCCCACCAGCGACCAGCACAGATACGCAGTATTTT,CASSLVPPATSTDTQYF
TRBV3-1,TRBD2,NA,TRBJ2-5,TGTGCCAGCAGCCCCAGGACTAGCGGGGTGCGGACCCAGTACTTC,CASSPRTSGVRTQYF
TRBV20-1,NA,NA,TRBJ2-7,TGCAGTGCTAGAGATCCTAGGGGGTACGAGCAGTACTTC,CSARDPRGYEQYF
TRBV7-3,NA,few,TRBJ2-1,TGTGCCAGCAGCTTAATCGAGGGCAATGAGCAGTTCTTC,CASSLIEGNEQFF
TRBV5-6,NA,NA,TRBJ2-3,TGTGCCAGCAGCCCCCCCGCAGGGTCGGCGACAGATACGCAGTATTTT,CASSPPAGSATDTQYF
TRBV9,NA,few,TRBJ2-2,TGTGCCAGCAGCGTAGATACAGCAAACACCGGGGAGCTGTTTTTT,CASSVDTANTGELFF
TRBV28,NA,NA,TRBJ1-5,TGTGCCTACTCGGTGAACAATCAGCCCCAGCATTTT,CAYSVNNQPQHF
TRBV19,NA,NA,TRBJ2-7,TGTGCCATCCGGGGCCCGCGTCGGGAGCAGTACTTC,CAIRGPRREQYF
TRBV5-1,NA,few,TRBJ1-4,TGCGCCAGCAGCTTTAGTGGTGCAACTAATGAAAAACTGTTTTTT,CASSFSGATNEKLFF
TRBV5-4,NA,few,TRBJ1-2,TGTGCCAGCACCACTGGTATGGGCTGGTATGGCTACACCTTC,CASTTGMGWYGYTF
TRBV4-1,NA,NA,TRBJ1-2,TGCGCCAGCAGCCAAGCATTGGCAACCGGTGGCTACACCTTC,CASSQALATGGYTF
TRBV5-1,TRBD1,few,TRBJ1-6,TGCGCCAGCAGCCGACCGGGACAGGGGGATAATTCACCCCTCCACTTT,CASSRPGQGDNSPLHF
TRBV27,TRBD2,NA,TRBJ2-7,TGTGCCAGCATGGTAGCGGGGGGTCTCTCCTACGAGCAGTACTTC,CASMVAGGLSYEQYF
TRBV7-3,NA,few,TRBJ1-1,TGTGCCAGCAGCTTGGGTTCTACTAACACTGAAGCTTTCTTT,CASSLGSTNTEAFF
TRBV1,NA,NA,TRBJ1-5,TGCACCAGCAGCCAAGATGGGAAGGGCCGGCACAATCAGCCCCAGCATTTT,CTSSQDGKGRHNQPQHF
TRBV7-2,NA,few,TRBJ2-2,TGTGCCAGCAGCTTACGGGGGGCCATCACCGGGGAGCTGTTTTTT,CASSLRGAITGELFF